The clone carrying this T cell receptor beta chain was counted a few times. No antigen is known for it. The assay was immunoSEQ multiplex PCR, and TCRdb's table has in-frame clones only and misses some. The repertoire holds tens of thousands of clones, approximately 91% seen once, with 3% to 4% in the top ten. Germline CDR1 SGHVS, CDR2 FQNEAQ. The CDR3 extends over 11 amino acids. V was clipped by 5 bases and J by 6 bases, with 8 bases between them. These data are taken from a study of OX40 agonist ivuxolimab in advanced cancers. Study background: The drug used for patients, ivuxolimab, was an agonistic anti-OX40 (CD134) antibody. Notes on the study in general: At 0.1 to 3.0 mg/kg, CD4+ and CD8+ blood T cells expanded clonally by week 6. Some nonresponders also had low normalized T-cell clonal expansion.

Samples of blood were obtained at baseline, on cycle 4 day 1, and on cycle 7 day 1. The sequence came from an adult with an advanced solid tumor such as melanoma, head and neck, liver or kidney cancer. The sequences come from CD4+ or CD8+ T cells sorted from blood, collected in a trial of the OX40 agonist ivuxolimab. The chain joins TRBV7-8 to TRBJ2-7; D unclear. The CDR3 coding sequence is TGTGCCAGCAGCGACTCGGCCGAGCAGTACTTC. Amino acid sequence: CASSDSAEQYF.